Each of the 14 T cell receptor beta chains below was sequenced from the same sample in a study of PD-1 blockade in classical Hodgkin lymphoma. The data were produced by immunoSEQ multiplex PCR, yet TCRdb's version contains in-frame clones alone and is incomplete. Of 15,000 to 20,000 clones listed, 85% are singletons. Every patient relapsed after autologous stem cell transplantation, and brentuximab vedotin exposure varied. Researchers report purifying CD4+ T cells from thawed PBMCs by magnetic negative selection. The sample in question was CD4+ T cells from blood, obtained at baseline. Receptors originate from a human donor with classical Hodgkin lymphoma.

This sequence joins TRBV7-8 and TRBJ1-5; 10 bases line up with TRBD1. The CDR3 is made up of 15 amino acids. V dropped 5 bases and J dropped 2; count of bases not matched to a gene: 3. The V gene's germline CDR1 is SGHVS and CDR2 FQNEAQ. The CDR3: CASSQGTGGNQPQHF. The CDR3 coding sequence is TGTGCCAGCAGCCAGGGGACAGGGGGCAATCAGCCCCAGCATTTT. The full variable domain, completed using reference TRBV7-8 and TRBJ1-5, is GAGVSQSPRYKVAKRGQDVALRCDPISGHVSLFWYQQALGQGPEFLTYFQNEAQLDKSGLPSDRFFAERPEGSVSTLKIQRTQQEDSAVYLCASSQGTGGNQPQHFGDGTRLSIL.

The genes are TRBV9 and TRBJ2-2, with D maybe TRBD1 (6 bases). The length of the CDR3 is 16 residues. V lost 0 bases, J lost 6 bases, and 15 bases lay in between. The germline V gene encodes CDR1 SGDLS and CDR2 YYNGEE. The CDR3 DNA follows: TGTGCCAGCAGCGTAGGGGGGCTTACTCTCCCCGGGGAGCTGTTTTTT. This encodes CASSVGGLTLPGELFF. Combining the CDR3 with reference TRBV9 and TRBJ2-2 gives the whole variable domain DSGVTQTPKHLITATGQRVTLRCSPRSGDLSVYWYQQSLDQGLQFLIQYYNGEERAKGNILERFSAQQFPDLHSELNLSSLELGDSALYFCASSVGGLTLPGELFFGEGSRLTVL.

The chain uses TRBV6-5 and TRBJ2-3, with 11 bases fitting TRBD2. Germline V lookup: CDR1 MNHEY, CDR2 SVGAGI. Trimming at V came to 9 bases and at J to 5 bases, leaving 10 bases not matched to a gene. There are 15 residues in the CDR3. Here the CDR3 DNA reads TGTGCCAGTTCTATCGGGACTAGCGGCCAAGATACGCAGTATTTT. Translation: CASSIGTSGQDTQYF.

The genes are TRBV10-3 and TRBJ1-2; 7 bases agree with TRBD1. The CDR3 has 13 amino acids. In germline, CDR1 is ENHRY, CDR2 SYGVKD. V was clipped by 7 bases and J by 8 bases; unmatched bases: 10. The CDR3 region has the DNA TGTGCCATCACATCCCTCCAGGGGGTGGGCTACACCTTC. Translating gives CAITSLQGVGYTF.

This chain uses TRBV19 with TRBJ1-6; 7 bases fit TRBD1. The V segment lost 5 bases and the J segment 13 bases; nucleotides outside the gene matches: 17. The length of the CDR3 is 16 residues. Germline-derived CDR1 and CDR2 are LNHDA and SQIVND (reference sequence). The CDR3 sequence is CASSPGGTEINWPLHF. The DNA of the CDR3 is TGTGCCAGTAGTCCAGGGGGGACAGAGATTAATTGGCCCCTCCACTTT.

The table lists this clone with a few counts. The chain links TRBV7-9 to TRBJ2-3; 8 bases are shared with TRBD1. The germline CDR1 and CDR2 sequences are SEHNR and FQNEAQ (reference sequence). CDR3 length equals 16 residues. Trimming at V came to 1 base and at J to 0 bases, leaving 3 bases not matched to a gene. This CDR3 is CASSLGGTGSTDTQYF. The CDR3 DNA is TGTGCCAGCAGCTTAGGGGGGACAGGAAGCACAGATACGCAGTATTTT.

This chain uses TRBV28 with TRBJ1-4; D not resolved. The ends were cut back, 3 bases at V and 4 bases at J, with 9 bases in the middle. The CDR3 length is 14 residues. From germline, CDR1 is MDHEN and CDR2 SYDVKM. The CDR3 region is CASSLAASNEKLFF. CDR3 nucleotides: TGTGCCAGCAGTTTGGCAGCAAGTAATGAAAAACTGTTTTTT.

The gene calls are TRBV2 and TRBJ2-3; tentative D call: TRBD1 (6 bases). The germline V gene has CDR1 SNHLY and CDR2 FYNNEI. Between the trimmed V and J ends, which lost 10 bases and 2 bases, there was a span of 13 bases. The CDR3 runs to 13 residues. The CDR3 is CAMRTDLTDTQYF. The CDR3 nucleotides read TGTGCCATGAGGACAGACCTCACAGATACGCAGTATTTT.

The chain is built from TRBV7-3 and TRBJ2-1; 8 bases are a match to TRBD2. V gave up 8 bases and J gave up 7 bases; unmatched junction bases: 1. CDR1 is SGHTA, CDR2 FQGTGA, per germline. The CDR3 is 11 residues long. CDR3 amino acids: CASSGGNEQFF. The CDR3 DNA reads TGTGCCAGCTCGGGGGGGAATGAGCAGTTCTTC.

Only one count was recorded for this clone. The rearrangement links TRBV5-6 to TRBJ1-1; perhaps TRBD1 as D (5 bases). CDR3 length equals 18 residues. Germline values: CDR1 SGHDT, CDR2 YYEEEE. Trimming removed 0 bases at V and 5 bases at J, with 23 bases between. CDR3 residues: CASSLAQGGDWVGTEAFF. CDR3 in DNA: TGTGCCAGCAGCTTGGCGCAGGGAGGGGACTGGGTTGGGACTGAAGCTTTCTTT.

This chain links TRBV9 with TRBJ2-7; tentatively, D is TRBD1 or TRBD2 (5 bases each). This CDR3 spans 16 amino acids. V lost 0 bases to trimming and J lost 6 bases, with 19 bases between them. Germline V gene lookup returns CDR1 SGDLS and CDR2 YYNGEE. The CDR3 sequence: CASSVDRDPFWGEQYF. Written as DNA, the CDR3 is TGTGCCAGCAGCGTAGATCGGGACCCCTTTTGGGGCGAGCAGTACTTC.

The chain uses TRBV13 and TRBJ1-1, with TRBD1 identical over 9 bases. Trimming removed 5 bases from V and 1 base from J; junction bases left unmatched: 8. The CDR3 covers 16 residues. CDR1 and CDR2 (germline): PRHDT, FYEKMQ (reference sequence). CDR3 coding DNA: TGTGCCAGCAGCCCCGGGACAGGGAAGACGAACACTGAAGCTTTCTTT. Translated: CASSPGTGKTNTEAFF.

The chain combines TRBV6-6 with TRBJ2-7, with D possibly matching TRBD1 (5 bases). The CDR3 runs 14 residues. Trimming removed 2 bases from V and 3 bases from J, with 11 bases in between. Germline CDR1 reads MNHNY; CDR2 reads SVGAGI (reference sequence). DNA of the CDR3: TGTGCCAGCAGTTACCCAGGGAACGGCTACGAGCAGTACTTC. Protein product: CASSYPGNGYEQYF.

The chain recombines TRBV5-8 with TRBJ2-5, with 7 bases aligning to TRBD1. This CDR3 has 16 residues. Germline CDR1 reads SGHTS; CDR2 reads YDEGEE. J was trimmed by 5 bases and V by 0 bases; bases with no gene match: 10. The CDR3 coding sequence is TGTGCCAGCAGCTTGGGGACAACAGGGGTGCAGGAGACCCAGTACTTC. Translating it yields CASSLGTTGVQETQYF.